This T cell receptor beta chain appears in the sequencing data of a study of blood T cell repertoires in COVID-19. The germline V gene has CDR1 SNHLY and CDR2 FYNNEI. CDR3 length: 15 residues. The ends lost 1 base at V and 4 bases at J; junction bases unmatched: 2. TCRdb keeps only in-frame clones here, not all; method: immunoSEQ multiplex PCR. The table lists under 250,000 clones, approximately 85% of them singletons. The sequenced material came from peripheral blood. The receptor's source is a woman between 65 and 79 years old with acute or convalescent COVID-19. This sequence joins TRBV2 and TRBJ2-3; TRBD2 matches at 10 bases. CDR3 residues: CASSEERGGSDTQYF. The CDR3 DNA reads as TGTGCCAGCAGTGAAGAGCGGGGGGGCTCAGATACGCAGTATTTT.